This TCR beta chain was identified during a study of beta chain features in type 1 diabetes. Points on this clone: Its target is not known.

Study-wide findings and caveats: Shorter TCRB CDR3s, moderately but significantly so, marked every one of the four CD4+ subsets in Type 1 diabetes patients.

As every portion of the isolated RNA was reverse transcribed, the sequencing read expressed TCRB transcripts. Measured with immunoSEQ multiplex PCR; TCRdb has only the in-frame clones, and not every one. Among under 150,000 clones listed, about 10% were seen once. A sort by CD45RO/CCR7/CD25/CD127/CD95/CD27 yielded CD4+ naive, central memory, regulatory and stem cell-like memory cells. Source material: central memory CD4+ T cells from blood. This TCR derives from a man aged 30-40 years with type 1 diabetes.

The CDR3 sequence: CASSIGQGGQETQYF. CDR3 sequence (DNA): TGTGCCAGTAGTATCGGCCAGGGGGGTCAAGAGACCCAGTACTTC. The gene calls are TRBV19 and TRBJ2-5; possibly TRBD1 for D (7 bases). The V gene's germline CDR1 is LNHDA and CDR2 SQIVND (reference sequence). This CDR3 comprises 15 residues. Trimming removed 3 bases from V and 2 bases from J, with 13 bases in between.